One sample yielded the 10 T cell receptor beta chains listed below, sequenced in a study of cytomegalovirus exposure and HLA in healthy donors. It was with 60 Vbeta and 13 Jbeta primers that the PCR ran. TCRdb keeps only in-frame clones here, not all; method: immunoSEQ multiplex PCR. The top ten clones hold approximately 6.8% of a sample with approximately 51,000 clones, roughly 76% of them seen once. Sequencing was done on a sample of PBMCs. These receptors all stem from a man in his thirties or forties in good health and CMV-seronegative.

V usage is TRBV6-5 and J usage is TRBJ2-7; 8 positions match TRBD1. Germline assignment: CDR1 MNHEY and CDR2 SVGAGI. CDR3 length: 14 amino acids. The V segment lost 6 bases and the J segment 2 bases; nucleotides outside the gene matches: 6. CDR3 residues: CASSSVTGAYEQYF. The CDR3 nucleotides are TGTGCCAGCAGCTCCGTGACAGGGGCCTACGAGCAGTACTTC.

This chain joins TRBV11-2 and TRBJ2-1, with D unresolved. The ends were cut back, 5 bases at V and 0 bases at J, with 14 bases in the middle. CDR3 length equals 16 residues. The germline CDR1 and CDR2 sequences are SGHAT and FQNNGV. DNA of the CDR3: TGTGCCAGCAGCCCGCCTCCAATGAGCTCCTACAATGAGCAGTTCTTC. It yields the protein CASSPPPMSSYNEQFF.

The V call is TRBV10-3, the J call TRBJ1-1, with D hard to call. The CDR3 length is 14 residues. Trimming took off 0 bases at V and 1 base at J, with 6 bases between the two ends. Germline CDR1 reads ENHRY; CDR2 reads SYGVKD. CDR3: CAISESAGNTEAFF. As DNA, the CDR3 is TGTGCCATCAGTGAGTCTGCAGGGAACACTGAAGCTTTCTTT.

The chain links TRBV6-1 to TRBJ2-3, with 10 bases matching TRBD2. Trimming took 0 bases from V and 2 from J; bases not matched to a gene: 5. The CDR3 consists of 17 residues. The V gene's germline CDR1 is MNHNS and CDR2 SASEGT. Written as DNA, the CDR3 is TGTGCCAGCAGTGAAGCGACTAGCGGGTCCTACACAGATACGCAGTATTTT. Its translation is CASSEATSGSYTDTQYF.

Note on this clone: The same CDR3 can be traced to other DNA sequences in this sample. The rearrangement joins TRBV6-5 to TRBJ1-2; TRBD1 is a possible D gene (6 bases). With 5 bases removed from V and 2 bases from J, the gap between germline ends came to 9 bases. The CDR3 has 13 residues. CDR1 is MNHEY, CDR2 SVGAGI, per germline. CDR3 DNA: TGTGCCAGCAGTCCGACAGGCAACTATGGCTACACCTTC. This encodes CASSPTGNYGYTF.

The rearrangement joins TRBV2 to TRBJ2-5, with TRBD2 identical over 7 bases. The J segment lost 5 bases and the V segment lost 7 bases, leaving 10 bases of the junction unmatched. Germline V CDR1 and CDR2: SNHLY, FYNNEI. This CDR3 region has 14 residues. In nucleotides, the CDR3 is TGTGCCAGCAAGAATGGGGGAGGGCGGGAGACCCAGTACTTC. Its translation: CASKNGGGRETQYF.

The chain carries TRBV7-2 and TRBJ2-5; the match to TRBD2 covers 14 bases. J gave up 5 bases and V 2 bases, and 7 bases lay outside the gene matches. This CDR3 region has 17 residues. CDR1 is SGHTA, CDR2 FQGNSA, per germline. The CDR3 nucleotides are TGTGCCAGCAGCTTAACGACTAGCGGGAGGGCCAGGGAGACCCAGTACTTC. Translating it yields CASSLTTSGRARETQYF.

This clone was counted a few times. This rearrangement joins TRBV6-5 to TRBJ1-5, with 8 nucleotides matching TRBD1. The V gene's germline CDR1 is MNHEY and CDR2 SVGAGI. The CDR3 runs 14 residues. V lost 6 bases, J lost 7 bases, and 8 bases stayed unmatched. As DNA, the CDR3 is TGTGCCAGCAGGATGACAGGGGACGGCCAGCCCCAGCATTTT. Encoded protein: CASRMTGDGQPQHF.

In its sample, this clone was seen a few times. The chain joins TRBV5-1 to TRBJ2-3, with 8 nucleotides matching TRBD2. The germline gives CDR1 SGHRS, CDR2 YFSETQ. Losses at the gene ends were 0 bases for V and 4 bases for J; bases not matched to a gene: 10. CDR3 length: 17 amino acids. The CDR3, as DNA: TGCGCCAGCAGCTTGGCCCTCGGCGGGAGGAAGTCAGATACGCAGTATTTT. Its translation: CASSLALGGRKSDTQYF.

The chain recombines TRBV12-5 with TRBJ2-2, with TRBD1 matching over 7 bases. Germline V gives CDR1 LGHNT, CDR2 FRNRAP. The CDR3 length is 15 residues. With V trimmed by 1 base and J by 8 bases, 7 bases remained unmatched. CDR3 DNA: TGTGCTAGTGGTTTGGGACAGGGAATTTCGGGGGAGCTGTTTTTT. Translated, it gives CASGLGQGISGELFF.